This is a list of T cell receptor beta chains from one sample in a study of Ad26.COV2.S vaccination and SARS-CoV-2 variants. Clones were read by immunoSEQ multiplex PCR, and TCRdb kept only the in-frame ones, dropping some. The data contain hundreds of thousands of clones, around nine tenths of them singletons. The source was peripheral blood, collected in a trial of Ad26.COV2.S vaccine versus placebo. The receptor source for this set is a person between 18 and 65 years old who received the Ad26.COV2.S COVID-19 vaccine or a placebo. The CDR3 runs from the conserved cysteine through the conserved F or W. The D gene is left open where the match is weak. Clone size, where shown, is once, few, many, or a class for clones that have expanded.

j_gene	v_gene	d_gene	abundance	CDR3aa	CDR3nt
TRBJ1-6	TRBV6-4	NA	NA	CASSDSMSSPLHF	TGTGCCAGCAGTGACTCGATGTCCTCACCCCTCCACTTT
TRBJ1-4	TRBV30	TRBD1	NA	CAWSVKGAGSEKLFF	TGTGCCTGGAGTGTAAAGGGGGCTGGGAGTGAAAAACTGTTTTTT
TRBJ1-5	TRBV6-5	NA	NA	CASSNHRDGNQPQHF	TGTGCCAGCAGTAACCACCGGGACGGCAATCAGCCCCAGCATTTT
TRBJ2-5	TRBV6-5	TRBD1	NA	CASSQGQAKQETQYF	TGTGCCAGCAGTCAGGGACAGGCAAAACAAGAGACCCAGTACTTC
TRBJ2-7	TRBV28	NA	NA	CASSWDALSYEQYF	TGTGCCAGCAGCTGGGACGCCCTCTCCTACGAGCAGTACTTC
TRBJ2-1	TRBV7-2	NA	NA	CASSLDREFYDEQFF	TGTGCCAGCAGCTTAGACAGGGAATTCTACGATGAGCAGTTCTTC
TRBJ1-3	TRBV4-3	NA	NA	CASSLAGSSGNTIYF	TGCGCCAGCAGCCTGGCAGGGAGCTCTGGAAACACCATATATTTT
TRBJ2-3	TRBV5-4	TRBD1	once	CASSLWGTGADTQYF	TGTGCCAGCAGCTTGTGGGGGACAGGGGCAGATACGCAGTATTTT
TRBJ1-5	TRBV6-2/TRBV6-3	NA	NA	CASSSRNNQPQHF	TGTGCCAGCAGTTCAAGGAACAATCAGCCCCAGCATTTT
TRBJ1-2	TRBV30	NA	NA	CAWKTVGYTF	TGTGCCTGGAAGACAGTTGGCTACACCTTC
TRBJ2-1	TRBV19	NA	NA	CATAQFNEQFF	TGTGCCACTGCCCAGTTCAATGAGCAGTTCTTC